This TCR beta chain was recovered during a study of T cells in Graves' hyperthyroidism and ophthalmopathy. The definition of stable Graves' hyperthyroidism was no ophthalmopathy progression within 18 months. The TCR beta CDR3 regions underwent amplification using RNA transcripts as the source. Initially, a first-round RT-PCR of the TCR CDR3 employed the HTBI primer set. TCRdb re-derived calls from the multiplex PCR reads in MiXCR, one entry per CDR3 protein. The sample carries under 650,000 distinct CDR3 sequences, 15% to 20% recorded once. The CDR3 is made up of 18 amino acids. V gave up 2 bases and J gave up 0 bases, with 17 bases separating them. Germline CDR1 reads MRHNA; CDR2 reads SNTAGT.

The receptor was derived from a woman in her twenties or thirties with Graves' hyperthyroidism. Sequencing used blood. The rearrangement links TRBV6-4 to TRBJ1-5; D perhaps matches TRBD1 (6 bases). The chain's CDR3 is CASSDPGVGGRSNQPQHF. The CDR3 DNA reads as TGTGCCAGCAGTGACCCTGGTGTGGGGGGGCGTAGCAATCAGCCCCAGCATTTT.